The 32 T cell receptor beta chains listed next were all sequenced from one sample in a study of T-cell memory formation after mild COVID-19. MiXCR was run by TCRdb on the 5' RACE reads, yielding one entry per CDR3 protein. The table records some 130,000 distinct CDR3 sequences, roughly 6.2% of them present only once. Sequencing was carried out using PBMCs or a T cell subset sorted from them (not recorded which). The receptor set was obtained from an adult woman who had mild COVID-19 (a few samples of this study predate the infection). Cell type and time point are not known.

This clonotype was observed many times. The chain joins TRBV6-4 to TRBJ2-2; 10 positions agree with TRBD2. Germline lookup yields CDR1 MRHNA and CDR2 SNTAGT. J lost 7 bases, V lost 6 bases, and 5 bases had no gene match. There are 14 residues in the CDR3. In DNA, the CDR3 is TGTGCCAGCAGAGCGGGAGGGAAGTACGGGGAGCTGTTTTTT. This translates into CASRAGGKYGELFF.

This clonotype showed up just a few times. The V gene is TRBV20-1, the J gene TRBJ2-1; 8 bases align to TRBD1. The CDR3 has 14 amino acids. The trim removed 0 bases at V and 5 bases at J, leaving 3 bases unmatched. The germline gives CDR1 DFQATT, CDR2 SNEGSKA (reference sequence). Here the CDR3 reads CSAREQGEDNEQFF. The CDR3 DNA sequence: TGCAGTGCTAGAGAACAGGGGGAGGACAATGAGCAGTTCTTC.

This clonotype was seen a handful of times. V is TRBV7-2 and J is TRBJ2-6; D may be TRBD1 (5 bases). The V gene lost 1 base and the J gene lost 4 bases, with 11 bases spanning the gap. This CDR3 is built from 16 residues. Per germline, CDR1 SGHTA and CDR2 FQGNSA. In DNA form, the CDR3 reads TGTGCCAGCAGCTTAGTTCCAGGGTCAGGGGCCAACGTCCTGACTTTC. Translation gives CASSLVPGSGANVLTF.

CDR3 nucleotide sequence: TGCGCCAGCAGCTTGTTAGCGGGAATCAACACTGAAGCTTTCTTT. Translated, it gives CASSLLAGINTEAFF. The chain has TRBV5-1 and TRBJ1-1; D is uncertain. Germline CDR1 reads SGHRS; CDR2 reads YFSETQ. CDR3 length: 15 residues. The V end was cut by 1 base, the J end by 2 bases, with 12 bases between.

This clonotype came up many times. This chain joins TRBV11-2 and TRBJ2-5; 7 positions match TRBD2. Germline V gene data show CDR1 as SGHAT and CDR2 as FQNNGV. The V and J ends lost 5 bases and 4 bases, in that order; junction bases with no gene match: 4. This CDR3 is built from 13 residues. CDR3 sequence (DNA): TGTGCCAGCAGCAGACCGGGGGGAGAGACCCAGTACTTC. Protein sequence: CASSRPGGETQYF.

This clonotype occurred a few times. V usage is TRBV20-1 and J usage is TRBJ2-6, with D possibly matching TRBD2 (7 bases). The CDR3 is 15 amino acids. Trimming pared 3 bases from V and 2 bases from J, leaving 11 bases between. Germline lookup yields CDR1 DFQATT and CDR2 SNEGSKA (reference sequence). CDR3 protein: CSASRGGPGANVLTF. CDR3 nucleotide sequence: TGCAGTGCTAGTAGGGGGGGCCCTGGGGCCAACGTCCTGACTTTC.

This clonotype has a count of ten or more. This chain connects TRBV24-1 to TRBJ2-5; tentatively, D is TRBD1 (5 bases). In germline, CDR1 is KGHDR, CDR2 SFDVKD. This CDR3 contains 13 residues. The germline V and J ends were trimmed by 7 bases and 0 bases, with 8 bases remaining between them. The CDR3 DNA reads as TGTGCCACCAGCACCAGGGACCAAGAGACCCAGTACTTC. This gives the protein CATSTRDQETQYF.

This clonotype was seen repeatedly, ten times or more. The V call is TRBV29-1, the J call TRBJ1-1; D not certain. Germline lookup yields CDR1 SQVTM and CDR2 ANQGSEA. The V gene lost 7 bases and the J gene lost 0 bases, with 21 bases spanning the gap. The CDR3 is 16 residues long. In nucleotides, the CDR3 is TGCAGCGCCGAGACCTATCCAAGCTTCATGAACACTGAAGCTTTCTTT. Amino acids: CSAETYPSFMNTEAFF.

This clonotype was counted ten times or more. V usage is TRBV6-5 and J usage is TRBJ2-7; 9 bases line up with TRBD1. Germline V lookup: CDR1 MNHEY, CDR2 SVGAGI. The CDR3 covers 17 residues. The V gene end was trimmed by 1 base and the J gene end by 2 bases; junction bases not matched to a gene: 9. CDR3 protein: CASSYYPPGQGPYEQYF. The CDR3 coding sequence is TGTGCCAGCAGTTACTACCCCCCGGGACAGGGCCCCTACGAGCAGTACTTC.

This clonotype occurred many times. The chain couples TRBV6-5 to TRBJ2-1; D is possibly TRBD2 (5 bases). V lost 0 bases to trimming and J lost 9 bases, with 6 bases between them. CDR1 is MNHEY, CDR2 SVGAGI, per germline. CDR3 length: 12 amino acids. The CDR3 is CASSYSGGEQFF. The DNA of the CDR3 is TGTGCCAGCAGTTACTCAGGAGGTGAGCAGTTCTTC.

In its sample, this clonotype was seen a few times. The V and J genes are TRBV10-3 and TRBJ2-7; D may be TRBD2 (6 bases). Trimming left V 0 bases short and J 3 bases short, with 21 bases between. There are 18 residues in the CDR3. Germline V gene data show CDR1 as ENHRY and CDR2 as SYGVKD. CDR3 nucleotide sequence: TGTGCCATCAGTGAGTCCGACTTAATAGTAGCGGAACACTACGAGCAGTACTTC. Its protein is CAISESDLIVAEHYEQYF.

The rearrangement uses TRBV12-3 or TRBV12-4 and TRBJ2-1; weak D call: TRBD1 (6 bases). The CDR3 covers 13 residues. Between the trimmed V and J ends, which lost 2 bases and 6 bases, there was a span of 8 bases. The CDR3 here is CASSLRGSNEQFF. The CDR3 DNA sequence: TGTGCCAGCAGTTTAAGGGGGTCCAATGAGCAGTTCTTC.

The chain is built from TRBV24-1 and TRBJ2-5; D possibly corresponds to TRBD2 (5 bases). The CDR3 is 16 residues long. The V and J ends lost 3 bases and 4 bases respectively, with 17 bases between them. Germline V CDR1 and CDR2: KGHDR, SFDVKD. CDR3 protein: CATSDRRTVATETQYF. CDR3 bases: TGTGCCACCAGTGATCGGAGAACGGTAGCGACAGAGACCCAGTACTTC.

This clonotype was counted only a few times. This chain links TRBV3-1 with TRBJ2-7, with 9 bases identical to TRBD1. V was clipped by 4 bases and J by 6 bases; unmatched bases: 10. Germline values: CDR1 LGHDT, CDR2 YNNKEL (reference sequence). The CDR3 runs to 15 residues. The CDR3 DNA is TGTGCCAGCAGCCGATACCGGGACAGGGCACCCGAGCAGTACTTC. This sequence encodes CASSRYRDRAPEQYF.

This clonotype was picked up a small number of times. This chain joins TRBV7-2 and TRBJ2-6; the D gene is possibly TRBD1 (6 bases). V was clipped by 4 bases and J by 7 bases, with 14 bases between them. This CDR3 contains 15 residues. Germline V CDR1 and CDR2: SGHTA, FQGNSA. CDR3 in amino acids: CASSYLFGTANVLTF. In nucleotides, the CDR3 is TGTGCCAGCAGCTATCTATTCGGGACAGCCAACGTCCTGACTTTC. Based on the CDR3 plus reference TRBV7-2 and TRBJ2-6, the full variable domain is GAGVSQSPSNKVTEKGKDVELRCDPISGHTALYWYRQSLGQGLEFLIYFQGNSAPDKSGLPSDRFSAERTGGSVSTLTIQRTQQEDSAVYLCASSYLFGTANVLTFGAGSRLTVL.

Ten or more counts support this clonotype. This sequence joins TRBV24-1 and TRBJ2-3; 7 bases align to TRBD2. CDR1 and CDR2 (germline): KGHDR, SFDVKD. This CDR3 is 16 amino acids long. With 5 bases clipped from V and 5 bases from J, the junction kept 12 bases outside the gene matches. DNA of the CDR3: TGTGCCACCAGTGTCCCGACTAGCCCTGTGGGAGATACGCAGTATTTT. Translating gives CATSVPTSPVGDTQYF.

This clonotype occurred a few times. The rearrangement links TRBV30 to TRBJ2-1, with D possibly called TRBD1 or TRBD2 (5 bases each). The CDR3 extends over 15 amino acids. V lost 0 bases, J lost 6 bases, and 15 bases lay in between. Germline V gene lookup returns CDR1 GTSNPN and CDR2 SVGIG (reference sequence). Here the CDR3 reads CAWSVLGTAGNEQFF. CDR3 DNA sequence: TGTGCCTGGAGTGTACTGGGGACCGCTGGCAATGAGCAGTTCTTC. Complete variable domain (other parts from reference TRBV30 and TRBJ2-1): SQTIHQWPATLVQPVGSPLSLECTVEGTSNPNLYWYRQAAGRGLQLLFYSVGIGQISSEVPQNLSASRPQDRQFILSSKKLLLSDSGFYLCAWSVLGTAGNEQFFGPGTRLTVL.

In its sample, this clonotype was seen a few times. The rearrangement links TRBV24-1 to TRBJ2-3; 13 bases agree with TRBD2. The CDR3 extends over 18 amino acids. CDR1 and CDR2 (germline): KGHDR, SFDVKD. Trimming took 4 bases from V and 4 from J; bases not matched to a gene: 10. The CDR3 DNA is TGTGCCACCAGTGACCATAGAGGACTAGCGGGGGTGTCAGATACGCAGTATTTT. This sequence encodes CATSDHRGLAGVSDTQYF.

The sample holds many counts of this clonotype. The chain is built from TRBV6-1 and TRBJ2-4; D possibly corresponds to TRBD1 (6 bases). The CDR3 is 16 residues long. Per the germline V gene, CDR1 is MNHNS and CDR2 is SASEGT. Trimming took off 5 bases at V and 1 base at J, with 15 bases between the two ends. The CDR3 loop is CASSLQGSIAKNIQYF. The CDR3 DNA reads TGTGCCAGCAGTCTACAGGGCAGTATCGCCAAAAACATTCAGTACTTC.

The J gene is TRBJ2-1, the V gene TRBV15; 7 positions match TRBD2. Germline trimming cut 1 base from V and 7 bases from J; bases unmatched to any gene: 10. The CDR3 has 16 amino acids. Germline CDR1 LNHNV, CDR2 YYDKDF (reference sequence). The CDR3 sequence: CATSRVGGSWSNEQFF. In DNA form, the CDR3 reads TGTGCCACCAGCAGAGTTGGCGGGAGTTGGTCAAATGAGCAGTTCTTC.

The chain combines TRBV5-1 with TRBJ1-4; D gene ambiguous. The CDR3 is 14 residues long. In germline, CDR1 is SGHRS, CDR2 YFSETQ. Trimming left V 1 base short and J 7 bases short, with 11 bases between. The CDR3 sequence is CASSLTSGSEKLFF. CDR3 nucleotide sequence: TGCGCCAGCAGCTTGACATCGGGGAGTGAAAAACTGTTTTTT.

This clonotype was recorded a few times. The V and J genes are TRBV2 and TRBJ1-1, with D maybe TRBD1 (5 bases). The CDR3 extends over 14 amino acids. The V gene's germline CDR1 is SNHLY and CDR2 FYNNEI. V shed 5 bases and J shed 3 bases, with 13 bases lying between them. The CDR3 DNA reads TGTGCCAGCAGTCCCCGAAGGGGAGACACTGAAGCTTTCTTT. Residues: CASSPRRGDTEAFF.

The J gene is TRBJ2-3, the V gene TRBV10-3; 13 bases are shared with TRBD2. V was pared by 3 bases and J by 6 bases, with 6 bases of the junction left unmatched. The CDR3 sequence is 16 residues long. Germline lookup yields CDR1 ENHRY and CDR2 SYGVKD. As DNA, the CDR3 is TGTGCCATCAGTGACATGACTAGCGGGGGGAAGGATACGCAGTATTTT. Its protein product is CAISDMTSGGKDTQYF.

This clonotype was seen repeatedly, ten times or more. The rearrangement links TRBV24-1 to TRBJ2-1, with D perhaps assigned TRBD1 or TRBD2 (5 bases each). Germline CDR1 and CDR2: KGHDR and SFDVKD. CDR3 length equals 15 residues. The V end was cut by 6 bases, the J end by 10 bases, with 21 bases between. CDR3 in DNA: TGTGCCACCAGTCTCGGGGACCTTTCCCGTCAAGAGCAGTTCTTC. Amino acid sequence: CATSLGDLSRQEQFF.

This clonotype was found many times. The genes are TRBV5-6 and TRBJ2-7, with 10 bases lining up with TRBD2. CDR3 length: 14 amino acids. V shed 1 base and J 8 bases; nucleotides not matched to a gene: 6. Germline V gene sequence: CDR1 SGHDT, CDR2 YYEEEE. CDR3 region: CASSLSLAGVQQYF. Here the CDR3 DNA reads TGTGCCAGCAGCTTGAGTCTAGCGGGGGTCCAGCAGTACTTC.

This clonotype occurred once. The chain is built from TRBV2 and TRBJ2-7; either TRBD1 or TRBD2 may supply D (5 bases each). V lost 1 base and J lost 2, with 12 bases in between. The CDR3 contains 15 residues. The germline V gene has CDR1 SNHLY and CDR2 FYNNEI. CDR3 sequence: CASSEEQRTTYEQYF. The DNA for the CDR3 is TGTGCCAGCAGTGAAGAACAGCGGACAACCTACGAGCAGTACTTC.

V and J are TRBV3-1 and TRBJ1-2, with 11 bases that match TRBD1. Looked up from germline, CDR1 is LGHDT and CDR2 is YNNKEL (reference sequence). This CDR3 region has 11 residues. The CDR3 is CAGQGVYGYTF. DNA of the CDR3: TGTGCGGGACAGGGGGTTTATGGCTACACCTTC.

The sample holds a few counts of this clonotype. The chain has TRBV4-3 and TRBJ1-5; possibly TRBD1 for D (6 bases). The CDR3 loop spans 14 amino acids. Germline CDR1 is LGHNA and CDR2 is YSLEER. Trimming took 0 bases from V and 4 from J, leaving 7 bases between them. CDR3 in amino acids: CASSQETGNQPQHF. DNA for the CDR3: TGCGCCAGCAGCCAAGAAACAGGGAATCAGCCCCAGCATTTT.

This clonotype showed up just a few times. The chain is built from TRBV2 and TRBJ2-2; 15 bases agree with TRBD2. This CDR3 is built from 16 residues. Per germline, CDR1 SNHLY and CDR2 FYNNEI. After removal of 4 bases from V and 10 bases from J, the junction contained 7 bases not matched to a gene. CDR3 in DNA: TGTGCCAGCAGTGGGGGACTAGCGGGAGGTCCAGAGGAGCTGTTTTTT. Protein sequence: CASSGGLAGGPEELFF.

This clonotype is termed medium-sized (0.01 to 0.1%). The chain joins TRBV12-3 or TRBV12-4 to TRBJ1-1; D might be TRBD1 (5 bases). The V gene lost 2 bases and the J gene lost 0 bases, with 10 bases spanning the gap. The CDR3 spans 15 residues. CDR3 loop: CASSLQGGLNTEAFF. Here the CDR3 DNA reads TGTGCCAGCAGTTTACAGGGAGGGTTGAACACTGAAGCTTTCTTT.

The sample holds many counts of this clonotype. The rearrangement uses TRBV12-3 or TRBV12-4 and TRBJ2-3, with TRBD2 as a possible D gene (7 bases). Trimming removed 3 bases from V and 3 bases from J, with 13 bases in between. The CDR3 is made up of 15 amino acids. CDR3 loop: CASSFGGGGTDTQYF. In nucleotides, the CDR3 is TGTGCCAGCAGTTTCGGGGGCGGGGGAACAGATACGCAGTATTTT.

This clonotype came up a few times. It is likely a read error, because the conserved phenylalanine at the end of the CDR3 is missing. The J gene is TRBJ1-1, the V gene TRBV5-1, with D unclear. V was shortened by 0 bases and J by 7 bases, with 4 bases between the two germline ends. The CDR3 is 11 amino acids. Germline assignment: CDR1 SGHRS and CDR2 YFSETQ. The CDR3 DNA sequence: TGCGCCAGCAGCTTGGAGAGTGAAGCTTTCCTT. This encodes CASSLESEAFL.